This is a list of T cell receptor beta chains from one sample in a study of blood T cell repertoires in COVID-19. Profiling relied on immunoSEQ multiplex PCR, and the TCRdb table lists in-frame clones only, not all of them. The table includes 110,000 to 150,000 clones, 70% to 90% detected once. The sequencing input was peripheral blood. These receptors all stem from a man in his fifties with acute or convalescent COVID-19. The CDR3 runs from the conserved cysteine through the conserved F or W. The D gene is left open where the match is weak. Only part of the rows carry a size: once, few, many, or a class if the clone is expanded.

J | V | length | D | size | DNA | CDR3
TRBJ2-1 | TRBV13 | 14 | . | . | TGTGCCAGCAGCTCGACAGAGAAGGGGAATGAGCAGTTCTTC | CASSSTEKGNEQFF
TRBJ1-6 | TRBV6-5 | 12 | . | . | TGTGCCAGCAGTTCAGGGAATTCACCCCTCCACTTT | CASSSGNSPLHF
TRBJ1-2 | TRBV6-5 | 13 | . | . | TGTGCCAGCAGGGCCCGCGGGGGTTATGGCTACACCTTC | CASRARGGYGYTF
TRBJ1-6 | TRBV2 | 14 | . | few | TGTGCCAGCGATGGCAGGGGAGGGAATTCACCCCTCCACTTT | CASDGRGGNSPLHF
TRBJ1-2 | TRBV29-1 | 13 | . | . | TGCAGCGTGGGGGACTTCAGAGAGGATGGCTACACCTTC | CSVGDFREDGYTF
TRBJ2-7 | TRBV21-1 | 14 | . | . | TGTGCCAGCAGCCCGGACAGGCCTTCCTACGAGCAGTACTTC | CASSPDRPSYEQYF
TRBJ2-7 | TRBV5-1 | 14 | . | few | TGCGCCAGCAGCATAAACCTGGGCCCCTACGAGCAGTACTTC | CASSINLGPYEQYF
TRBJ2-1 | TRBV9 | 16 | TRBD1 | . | TGTGCCAGCAGCGGACAGGACAGGGTTTATGACAATGAGCAGTTCTTC | CASSGQDRVYDNEQFF
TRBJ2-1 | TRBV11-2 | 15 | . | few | TGTGCCAGCAGCGCCGGGGATAGCTCCTACAATGAGCAGTTCTTC | CASSAGDSSYNEQFF
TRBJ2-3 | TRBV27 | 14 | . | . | TGTGCCAGCAGTTTCTGGGAGAGCACAGATACGCAGTATTTT | CASSFWESTDTQYF
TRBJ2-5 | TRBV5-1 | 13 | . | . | TGCGCCAGCAGCTTTGACAGAATAGAGACCCAGTACTTC | CASSFDRIETQYF
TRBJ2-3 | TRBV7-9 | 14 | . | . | TGTGCCAGCAGCTCGCTCGGGGGTCCAGATACGCAGTATTTT | CASSSLGGPDTQYF
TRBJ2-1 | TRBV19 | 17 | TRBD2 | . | TGTGCCAGTAGTATTTCTAGCGGGGCGACCTTCTACAATGAGCAGTTCTTC | CASSISSGATFYNEQFF
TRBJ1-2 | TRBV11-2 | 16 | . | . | TGTGCCAGCAGCTGGGGCGGGACGGACCGTACCTATGGCTACACCTTC | CASSWGGTDRTYGYTF
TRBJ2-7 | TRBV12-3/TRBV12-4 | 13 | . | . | TGTGCCAGCAGTTCCCCAGGGGTACGGGAGCAGTACTTC | CASSSPGVREQYF
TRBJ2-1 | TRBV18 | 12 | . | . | TGTGCCAGCTCATCGACTAGTGATGAGCAGTTCTTC | CASSSTSDEQFF
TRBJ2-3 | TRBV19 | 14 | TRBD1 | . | TGTGCCAGTAGTAGCGGGCAGGGGGATGATACGCAGTATTTT | CASSSGQGDDTQYF
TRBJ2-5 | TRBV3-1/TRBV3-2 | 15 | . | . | TGTGCCAGCAGCCCCCCGGAGGGCAGGGAAGAGACCCAGTACTTC | CASSPPEGREETQYF
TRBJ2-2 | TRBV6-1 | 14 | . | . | TGTGCCAGCAGTGAAAGGGGTAACACCGGGGAGCTGTTTTTT | CASSERGNTGELFF
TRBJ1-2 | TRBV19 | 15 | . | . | TGTGCCAGTAGAAGGTTAGCCACAAAAGTCTATGGCTACACCTTC | CASRRLATKVYGYTF
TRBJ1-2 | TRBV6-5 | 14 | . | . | TGTGCCAGCAGTTACTCGGCAGCTAACTATGGCTACACCTTC | CASSYSAANYGYTF
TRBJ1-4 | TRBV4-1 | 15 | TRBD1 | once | TGCGCCAGCAGCCTTCAGGGGGCAGGCGGAGAAAAACTGTTTTTT | CASSLQGAGGEKLFF
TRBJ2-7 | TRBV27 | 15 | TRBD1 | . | TGTGCCAGCAGTCTGACCGGGACAGGGGGCTACGAGCAGTACTTC | CASSLTGTGGYEQYF
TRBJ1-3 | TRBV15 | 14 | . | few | TGTGCCACCAGTAGTAGGGGTATTGACAACACCATATATTTT | CATSSRGIDNTIYF
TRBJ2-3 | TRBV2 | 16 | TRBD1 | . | TGTGCCAGCAGTGAACGGGCCAGGGGGCCAACAGATACGCAGTATTTT | CASSERARGPTDTQYF
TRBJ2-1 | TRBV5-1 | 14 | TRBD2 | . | TGCGCCAGCATGACTAGCGGGTATGACAATGAGCAGTTCTTC | CASMTSGYDNEQFF
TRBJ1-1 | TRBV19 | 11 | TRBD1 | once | TGTGCCAGTATAGGACAGGGTGAGGCTTTCTTT | CASIGQGEAFF
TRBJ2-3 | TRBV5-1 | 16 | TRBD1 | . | TGCGCCAGCAGGGCGATCGGGACAGGGTCGCCAGATACGCAGTATTTT | CASRAIGTGSPDTQYF
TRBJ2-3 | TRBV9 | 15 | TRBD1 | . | TGTGCCAGCAGCGCTCGGACAGGAGTTAGAGATACGCAGTATTTT | CASSARTGVRDTQYF
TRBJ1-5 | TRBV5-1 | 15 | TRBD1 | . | TGCGCCAGCAGCTTGGACACAGGGGGAGGCCAGCCCCAGCATTTT | CASSLDTGGGQPQHF
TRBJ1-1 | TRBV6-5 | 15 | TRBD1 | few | TGTGCCAGCAGGTTGAGCAGGGGGGCGTCCACTGAAGCTTTCTTT | CASRLSRGASTEAFF
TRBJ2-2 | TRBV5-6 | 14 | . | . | TGTGCCAGCAGCGCGGGACAGAATACCGGGGAGCTGTTTTTT | CASSAGQNTGELFF